This T cell receptor beta chain originates from a study of blood T cell repertoires in COVID-19. Assay: immunoSEQ multiplex PCR; the TCRdb copy retains only in-frame clones and omits some. The top ten clones hold roughly 15% of a sample with about 55,000 clones, around 85% of them seen once. Germline CDR1 is MNHEY and CDR2 is SVGAGI. This CDR3 spans 13 amino acids. The J segment lost 4 bases and the V segment lost 6 bases, leaving 2 bases of the junction unmatched. The source of this sequence is a human donor in a cohort sampled during active COVID-19. V and J are TRBV6-5 and TRBJ1-5; 8 nucleotides align to TRBD1. The sample comprised peripheral blood. CDR3 protein: CASRRQGNQPQHF. DNA for the CDR3: TGTGCCAGCAGACGACAGGGGAATCAGCCCCAGCATTTT.